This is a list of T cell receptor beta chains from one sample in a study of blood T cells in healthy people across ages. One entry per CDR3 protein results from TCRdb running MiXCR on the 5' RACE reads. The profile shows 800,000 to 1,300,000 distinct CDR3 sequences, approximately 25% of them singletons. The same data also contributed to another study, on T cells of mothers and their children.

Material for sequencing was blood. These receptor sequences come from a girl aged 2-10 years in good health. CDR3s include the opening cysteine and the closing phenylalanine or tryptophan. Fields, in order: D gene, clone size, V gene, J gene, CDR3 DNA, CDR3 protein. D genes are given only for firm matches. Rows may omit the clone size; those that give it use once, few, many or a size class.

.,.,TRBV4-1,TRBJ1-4,TGCGCCAGCAGCCAAGGTGAGAGAGACGTTCATGAAAAACTGTTTTTT,CASSQGERDVHEKLFF
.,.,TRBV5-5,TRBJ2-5,TGTGCCAGCAGCTCTTCGACTAGCCAGTACTTC,CASSSSTSQYF
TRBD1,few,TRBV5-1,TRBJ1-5,TGCGCCAGCAGCTTGGTAATCAACAGGGGGAGGCAGCCCCAGCATTTT,CASSLVINRGRQPQHF
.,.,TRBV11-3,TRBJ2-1,TGTGCCAGCAGCTACAACACTAGACCCAATGAGCAGTTCTTC,CASSYNTRPNEQFF
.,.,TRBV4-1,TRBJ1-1,TGCGCCAGCAGCCAAGATCAGGCCCAAACGAACACTGAAGCTTTCTTT,CASSQDQAQTNTEAFF
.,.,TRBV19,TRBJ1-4,TGTGCCAGTAAGCGAAGACACCGGGCATCTCAAACTAATGAAAAACTGTTTTTT,CASKRRHRASQTNEKLFF
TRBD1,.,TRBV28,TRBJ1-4,TGTGCCAGCAGTACCGACAGGGACGCTAATGAAAAACTGTTTTTT,CASSTDRDANEKLFF
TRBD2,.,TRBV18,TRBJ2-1,TGTGCCAGCTCACCGGGCGGGAGCGTAGGTGAGCAGTTCTTC,CASSPGGSVGEQFF
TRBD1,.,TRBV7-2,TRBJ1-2,TGTGCCAGCAGGCGGACAGGAGCCCTCTATGGCTACACCTTC,CASRRTGALYGYTF
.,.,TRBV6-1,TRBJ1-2,TGTGCCAGCGGGCCGCGGCTTCTCTATGGCTACACCTTC,CASGPRLLYGYTF
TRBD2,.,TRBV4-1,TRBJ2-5,TGCGCCAGCAGCCCAGGACTAGTGGGGGGCCAAGAGACCCAGTACTTC,CASSPGLVGGQETQYF
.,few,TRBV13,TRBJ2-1,TGTGCCAGCAGCGTTATTTGGGGGGTAGGGAATGAGCAGTTCTTC,CASSVIWGVGNEQFF
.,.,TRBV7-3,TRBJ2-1,TGTGCCAGCAGCTTAATTAATGGGGTTGAGCAGTTCTTC,CASSLINGVEQFF
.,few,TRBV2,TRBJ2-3,TGTGCCAGCAGAGGACAGTTAACAGATACGCAGTATTTT,CASRGQLTDTQYF
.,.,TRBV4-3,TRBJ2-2,TGCGCCGGAACCGACACCGGGGAGCTGTTTTTT,CAGTDTGELFF
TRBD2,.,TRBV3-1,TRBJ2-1,TGTGCCAGCAGCCCTCCTAGCGGGAGCCCCGTAACCTACAATGAGCAGTTCTTC,CASSPPSGSPVTYNEQFF
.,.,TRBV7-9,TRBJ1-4,TGTGCCAGCAGCCCTGCGGGAACTAATGAAAAACTGTTTTTT,CASSPAGTNEKLFF
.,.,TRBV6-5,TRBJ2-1,TGTGCCAGCAGTCATCTGACGGGGAGCTCCTACAATGAGCAGTTCTTC,CASSHLTGSSYNEQFF
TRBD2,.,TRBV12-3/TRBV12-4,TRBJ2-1,TGTGCCAGCAGCGTTCTAGCGGGGATAAACAATGAGCAGTTCTTC,CASSVLAGINNEQFF
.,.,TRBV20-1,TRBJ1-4,TGCAGTGCTAGAGCTCACTCCTCCGAAAAACTGTTTTTT,CSARAHSSEKLFF
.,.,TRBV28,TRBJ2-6,TGTGCCAGCAGTTCGTACTGGACTAACTCTGGGGCCAACGTCCTGACTTTC,CASSSYWTNSGANVLTF
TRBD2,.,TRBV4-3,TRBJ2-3,TGCGCCAGCAGCCAAGATAAGGGGAGGGTCACAGATACGCAGTATTTT,CASSQDKGRVTDTQYF
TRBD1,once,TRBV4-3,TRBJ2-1,TGCGCCAGCAGCCAAGCCACCGGGACAGGGCACAATGAGCAGTTCTTC,CASSQATGTGHNEQFF
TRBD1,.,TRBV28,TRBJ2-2,TGTGCCAGCACGACAGGGGCGAACACCGGGGAGCTGTTTTTT,CASTTGANTGELFF
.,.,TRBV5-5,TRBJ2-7,TGTGCCAGCAGCTTGATGGACAGAAACTACGAGCAGTACTTC,CASSLMDRNYEQYF